This TCR beta chain derives from a study of control samples from healthy donors and cancer patients. The table came from immunoSEQ multiplex PCR; TCRdb's copy has only in-frame clones and leaves some out. The sample gives 95,000 to 110,000 clones, approximately 90% of which show up once; under 20% is in the top ten. Trimming cost V 0 bases and J 0 bases, with 9 bases left between them. The CDR3 length is 16 residues. Germline CDR1 MNHEY, CDR2 SVGAGI. V usage is TRBV6-5 and J usage is TRBJ1-3; D call uncertain. The receptor was derived from a man aged 55-75 years with lung cancer. Sequencing was performed on PBMCs. In DNA, the CDR3 is TGTGCCAGCAGTTACTCTCCCTCCCCCTCTGGAAACACCATATATTTT. It codes for CASSYSPSPSGNTIYF.